The rows below give T cell receptor beta chains drawn from one sample of a study of control samples from healthy donors and cancer patients. Libraries were prepared by immunoSEQ multiplex PCR; TCRdb keeps only in-frame clonotypes and omits some of them. The sample records about 140,000 clones, less than 95% being singletons. Sequenced: blood. The source is a man between 18 and 29 years old in good health. Both conserved end residues are part of each CDR3. A D gene is named only where the DNA matches it firmly. Part of the rows lack a size; the others show once, few, many or a class for expanded clones.

TRBJ1-2,.,TRBV19,.,TGTGCCAGTAGTCCCTCCCGGGTAGACTATGGCTACACCTTC,CASSPSRVDYGYTF
TRBJ1-2,few,TRBV4-3,.,TGCGCCAGCAGCCAAGATATAGGCACAGCTAACTATGGCTACACCTTC,CASSQDIGTANYGYTF
TRBJ1-1,.,TRBV21-1,.,TGTGCCAGCAGCAAACCTTGGTTGGGGAACACTGAAGCTTTCTTT,CASSKPWLGNTEAFF
TRBJ1-2,.,TRBV6-1,.,TGTGCCAGCAGTGAAGGGAGAGGGGAAGGCTACACCTTC,CASSEGRGEGYTF
TRBJ2-3,once,TRBV10-2,TRBD1,TGCGCCAGCAGTGAGTTGGGACAGAGAAGGGATACGCAGTATTTT,CASSELGQRRDTQYF
TRBJ1-5,.,TRBV6-5,.,TGTGCCAGCAGGAGGGACAATCAGCCCCAGCATTTT,CASRRDNQPQHF
TRBJ1-2,once,TRBV7-6,.,TGTGCCAGCAGCTTAGACAGCACTGTTAACTATGGCTACACCTTC,CASSLDSTVNYGYTF
TRBJ2-5,.,TRBV7-2,.,TGTGCCAGCAGCCCGGGACTGGCCCAAGAGACCCAGTACTTC,CASSPGLAQETQYF
TRBJ2-7,.,TRBV28,TRBD2,TGTGCCAGCAGCGTTCAGCGGGGGGTCTACGAGCAGTACTTC,CASSVQRGVYEQYF
TRBJ1-1,.,TRBV14,TRBD1,TGTGCCAGCAGCCAAGATTTGGTGGGAACAGGGGGCTGGAACACTGAAGCTTTCTTT,CASSQDLVGTGGWNTEAFF
TRBJ2-2,once,TRBV7-8,.,TGTGCCAGCAGAGTAGGGGGGGCGAACGGGGAGCTGTTTTTT,CASRVGGANGELFF
TRBJ1-1,few,TRBV6-6,.,TGTGCCAGCAGTCACTTAGGTGGTTCTCTTACTGAAGCTTTCTTT,CASSHLGGSLTEAFF
TRBJ1-2,.,TRBV5-1,.,TGCGCCAGCAGCTTGGACATTAGTGCCGGGACTGTATATGGCTACACCTTC,CASSLDISAGTVYGYTF
TRBJ1-1,.,TRBV29-1,.,TGCAGCGTTATCAACACTGAAGCTTTCTTT,CSVINTEAFF
TRBJ1-2,.,TRBV7-9,.,TGTGCCAGCAGCTTTATAACGGAGACCTATGGCTACACCTTC,CASSFITETYGYTF
TRBJ1-2,.,TRBV30,.,TGTGCCTGGAGCCCGACGGGGGCGCGTGGCTACACCTTC,CAWSPTGARGYTF
TRBJ2-1,.,TRBV11-1,TRBD1,TGTGCCAGCAGCCTGGACAGGGGAAGCTACAATGAGCAGTTCTTC,CASSLDRGSYNEQFF
TRBJ2-7,.,TRBV4-1,.,TGCGCCAGCAGCCAAGGGCTGAGCTCCTACGAGCAGTACTTC,CASSQGLSSYEQYF
TRBJ1-1,.,TRBV25-1,TRBD1,TGTGCCAGCAGTAGGACAGGGGGCGGGGAATCTGAAGCTTTCTTT,CASSRTGGGESEAFF
TRBJ2-7,.,TRBV16,.,TGTGCCAGCAGCCAATCGTCCCAGTTCGGGGAGCAGTACTTC,CASSQSSQFGEQYF
TRBJ1-2,.,TRBV2,.,TGTGCCAGCAGCCCCGGGACCGCGGGCTACACCTTC,CASSPGTAGYTF
TRBJ1-2,.,TRBV10-3,.,TGTGCCATCAGTGGGGACTCTGGTGCGTATGGCTACACCTTC,CAISGDSGAYGYTF
TRBJ1-1,.,TRBV4-1,.,TGCGCCAGCAGCCAAGGGGGAAACACTGAAGCTTTCTTT,CASSQGGNTEAFF
TRBJ2-4,few,TRBV19,.,TGTGCCAGTAGTGTCCCGACCGGCCCCAAAAACATTCAGTACTTC,CASSVPTGPKNIQYF
TRBJ1-2,.,TRBV11-2,.,TGTGCCAGCAGCTTCCCCAACCCCAACTATGGCTACACCTTC,CASSFPNPNYGYTF
TRBJ2-3,once,TRBV7-9,TRBD2,TGTGCCAGCAGCTACCCGACTAGCGGGGGGGCCGCAGATACGCAGTATTTT,CASSYPTSGGAADTQYF
TRBJ1-1,.,TRBV19,.,TGTGCCAGTAGTATTGCGGCAGGCGGGAACACTGAAGCTTTCTTT,CASSIAAGGNTEAFF
TRBJ1-2,.,TRBV7-2,.,TGTGCCAGCAGCCCTACAGCCTACTATGGCTACACCTTC,CASSPTAYYGYTF
TRBJ2-1,.,TRBV4-2,.,TGTGCCAGCAGCCAAGCCCGGGTGGTTGGCTCCTACAATGAGCAGTTCTTC,CASSQARVVGSYNEQFF
TRBJ1-2,.,TRBV21-1,.,TGTGCCAGCAGCAAAGTCAAGGGGTCGGACGGCTACACCTTC,CASSKVKGSDGYTF
TRBJ1-5,.,TRBV19,.,TGTGCCAGTAGTATCTACGGGCAGATAGGCAATCAGCCCCAGCATTTT,CASSIYGQIGNQPQHF
TRBJ1-5,.,TRBV19,TRBD1,TGTGCCAGTAGTATTTCCGTGAGGACAGGGTTCCAGCCCCAGCATTTT,CASSISVRTGFQPQHF
TRBJ1-2,few,TRBV12-5,TRBD1,TGTGCTAGTGGATCCGGGACAGGGTATGGCTACACCTTC,CASGSGTGYGYTF
TRBJ1-6,.,TRBV9,.,TGTGCCAGCAGCGCGGGGGCGGGTAATTCACCCCTCCACTTT,CASSAGAGNSPLHF
TRBJ2-7,.,TRBV6-7,.,TGTGCCAGCCCCGGGACGGGACCCTACGAGCAGTACTTC,CASPGTGPYEQYF
TRBJ2-1,.,TRBV4-3,TRBD2,TGCGCCAGCAGCCAAGGGCTAGCGGGGGCCTACAATGAGCAGTTCTTC,CASSQGLAGAYNEQFF
TRBJ1-1,.,TRBV27,TRBD1,TGTGCCAGCAGTTCCCGACCCGACAGGGTGGCTGAAGCTTTCTTT,CASSSRPDRVAEAFF
TRBJ1-1,.,TRBV6-1,.,TGTGCCAGCAGTGACGGTCTGCTAGCTTTCTTT,CASSDGLLAFF
TRBJ2-5,.,TRBV5-5,.,TGTGCCAGCAGCTTGGACGTTCAGGGGGAGACCCAGTACTTC,CASSLDVQGETQYF
TRBJ2-1,.,TRBV3-1/TRBV3-2,TRBD2,TGTGCCAGCAGTCAAATGACCGGGACTAGCGGCAATGAGCAGTTCTTC,CASSQMTGTSGNEQFF
TRBJ2-1,.,TRBV14,.,TGTGCCAGCAGCCAAGAAGTACTAGCAGGCGGAGAGCAGTTCTTC,CASSQEVLAGGEQFF
TRBJ1-2,.,TRBV7-9,.,TGTGCCAGCAGCTTAGGTGTAGTGGAGTCTGGCTACACCTTC,CASSLGVVESGYTF
TRBJ2-7,.,TRBV12-3/TRBV12-4,.,TGTGCCAGCAGTCAAGACAGCGAGCAGTACTTC,CASSQDSEQYF
TRBJ1-1,.,TRBV30,TRBD1,TGTGCCTGGGGAAGACAGGGTACGAACACTGAAGCTTTCTTT,CAWGRQGTNTEAFF
TRBJ1-2,once,TRBV2,.,TGTGCCAGCAGGACAGCGGTTCTATGGGAGGGCTACACCTTC,CASRTAVLWEGYTF